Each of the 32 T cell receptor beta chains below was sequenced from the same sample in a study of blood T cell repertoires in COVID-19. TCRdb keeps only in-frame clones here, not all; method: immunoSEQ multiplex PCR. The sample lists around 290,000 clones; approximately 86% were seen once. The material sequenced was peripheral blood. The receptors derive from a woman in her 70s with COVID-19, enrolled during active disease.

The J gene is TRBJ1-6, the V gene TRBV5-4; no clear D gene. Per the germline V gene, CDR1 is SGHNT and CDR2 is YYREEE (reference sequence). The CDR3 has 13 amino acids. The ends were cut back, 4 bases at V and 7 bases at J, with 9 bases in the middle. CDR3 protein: CASSTPGNSPLHF. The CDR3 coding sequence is TGTGCCAGCAGCACCCCGGGGAATTCACCCCTCCACTTT. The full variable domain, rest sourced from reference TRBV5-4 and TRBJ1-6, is ETGVTQSPTHLIKTRGQQVTLRCSSQSGHNTVSWYQQALGQGPQFIFQYYREEENGRGNFPPRFSGLQFPNYSSELNVNALELDDSALYLCASSTPGNSPLHFGNGTRLTVT.

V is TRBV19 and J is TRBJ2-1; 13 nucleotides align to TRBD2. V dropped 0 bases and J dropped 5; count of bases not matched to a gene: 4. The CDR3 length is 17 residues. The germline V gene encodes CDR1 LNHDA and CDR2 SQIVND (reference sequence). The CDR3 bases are TGTGCCAGTAGTATAGAGGGACTAGCGGGGATAGACAATGAGCAGTTCTTC. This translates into CASSIEGLAGIDNEQFF. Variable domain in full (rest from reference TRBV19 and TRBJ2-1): DGGITQSPKYLFRKEGQNVTLSCEQNLNHDAMYWYRQDPGQGLRLIYYSQIVNDFQKGDIAEGYSVSREKKESFPLTVTSAQKNPTAFYLCASSIEGLAGIDNEQFFGPGTRLTVL.

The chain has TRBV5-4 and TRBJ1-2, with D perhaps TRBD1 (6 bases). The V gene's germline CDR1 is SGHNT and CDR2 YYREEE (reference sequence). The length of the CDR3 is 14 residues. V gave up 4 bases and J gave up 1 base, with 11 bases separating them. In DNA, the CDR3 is TGTGCCAGCAGCCCGGACAGTTTTAACTATGGCTACACCTTC. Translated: CASSPDSFNYGYTF.

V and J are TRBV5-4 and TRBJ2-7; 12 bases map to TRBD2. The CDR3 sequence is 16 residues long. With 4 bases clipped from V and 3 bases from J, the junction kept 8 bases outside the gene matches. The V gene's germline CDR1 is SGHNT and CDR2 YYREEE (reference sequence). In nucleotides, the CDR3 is TGTGCCAGCAGCCCGGGAGCTAGCGGGGGGGGCTACGAGCAGTACTTC. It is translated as CASSPGASGGGYEQYF.

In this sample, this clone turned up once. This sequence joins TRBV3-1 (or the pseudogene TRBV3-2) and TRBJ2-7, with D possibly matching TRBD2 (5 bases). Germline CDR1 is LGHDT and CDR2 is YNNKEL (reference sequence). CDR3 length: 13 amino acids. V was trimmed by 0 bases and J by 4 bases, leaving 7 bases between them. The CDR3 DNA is TGTGCCAGCAGCCAAGATCGGAGGTACGAGCAGTACTTC. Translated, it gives CASSQDRRYEQYF.

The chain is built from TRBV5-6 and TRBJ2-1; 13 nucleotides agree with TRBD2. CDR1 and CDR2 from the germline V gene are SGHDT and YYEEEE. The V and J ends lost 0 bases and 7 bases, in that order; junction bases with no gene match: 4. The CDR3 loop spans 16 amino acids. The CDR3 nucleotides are TGTGCCAGCAGCTTGGTAAAGACTAGCGGGGGGAATGAGCAGTTCTTC. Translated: CASSLVKTSGGNEQFF.

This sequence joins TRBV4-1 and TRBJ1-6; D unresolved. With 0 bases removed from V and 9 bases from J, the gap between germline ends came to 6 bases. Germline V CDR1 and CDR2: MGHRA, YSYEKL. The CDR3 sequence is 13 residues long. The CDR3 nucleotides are TGCGCCAGCAGCCAAGATCGAGGTTCACCCCTCCACTTT. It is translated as CASSQDRGSPLHF.

The CDR3, as DNA: TGTGCCTGGAGTTTATCCTACCTCGGACAGGGAGTAGGTGGCTACACCTTC. It codes for CAWSLSYLGQGVGGYTF. The rearrangement links TRBV30 to TRBJ1-2, with 8 bases fitting TRBD1. This CDR3 has 17 residues. V was pared by 2 bases and J by 7 bases, with 18 bases of the junction left unmatched. CDR1 is GTSNPN and CDR2 is SVGIG in the germline V gene (reference sequence).

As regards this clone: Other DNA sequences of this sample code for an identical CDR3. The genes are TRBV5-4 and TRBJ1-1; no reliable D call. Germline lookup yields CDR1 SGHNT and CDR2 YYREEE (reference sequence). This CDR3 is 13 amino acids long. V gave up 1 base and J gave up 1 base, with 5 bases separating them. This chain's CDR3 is CASSLQKNTEAFF. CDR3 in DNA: TGTGCCAGCAGCTTGCAGAAGAACACTGAAGCTTTCTTT.

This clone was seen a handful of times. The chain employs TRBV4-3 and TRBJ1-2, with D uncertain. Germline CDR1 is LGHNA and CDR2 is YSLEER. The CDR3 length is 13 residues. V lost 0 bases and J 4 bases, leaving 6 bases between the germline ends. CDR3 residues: CASSQDSIYGYTF. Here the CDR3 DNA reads TGCGCCAGCAGCCAAGACAGTATCTATGGCTACACCTTC.

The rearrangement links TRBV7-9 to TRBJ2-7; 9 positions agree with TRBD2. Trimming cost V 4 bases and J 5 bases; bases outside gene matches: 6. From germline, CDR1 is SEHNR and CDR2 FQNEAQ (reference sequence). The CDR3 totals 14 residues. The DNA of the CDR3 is TGTGCCAGCAGCTCTAGCGGGGACCTCGACGAGCAGTACTTC. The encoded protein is CASSSSGDLDEQYF.

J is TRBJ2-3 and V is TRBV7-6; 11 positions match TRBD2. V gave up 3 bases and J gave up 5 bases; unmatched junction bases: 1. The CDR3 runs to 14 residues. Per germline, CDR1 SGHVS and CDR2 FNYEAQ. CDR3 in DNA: TGTGCCAGCAGCTTTGGACTAGCGGGAGATACGCAGTATTTT. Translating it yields CASSFGLAGDTQYF.

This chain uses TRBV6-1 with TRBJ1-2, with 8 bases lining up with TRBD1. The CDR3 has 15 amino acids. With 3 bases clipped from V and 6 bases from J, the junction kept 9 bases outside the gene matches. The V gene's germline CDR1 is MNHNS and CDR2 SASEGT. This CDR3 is CASSDVGQGVDGYTF. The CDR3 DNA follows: TGTGCCAGCAGTGATGTCGGACAGGGAGTTGATGGCTACACCTTC.

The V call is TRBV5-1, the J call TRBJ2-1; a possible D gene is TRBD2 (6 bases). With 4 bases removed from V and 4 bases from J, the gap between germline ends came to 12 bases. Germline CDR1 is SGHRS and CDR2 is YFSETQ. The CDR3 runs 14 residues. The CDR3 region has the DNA TGCGCCAGCAGCCGGGGAGGCGAGTACAATGAGCAGTTCTTC. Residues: CASSRGGEYNEQFF.

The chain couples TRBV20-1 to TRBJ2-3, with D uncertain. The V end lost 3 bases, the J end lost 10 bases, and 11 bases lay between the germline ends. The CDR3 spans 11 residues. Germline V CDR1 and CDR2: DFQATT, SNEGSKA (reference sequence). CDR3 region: CSASIGEAQYF. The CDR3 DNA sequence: TGCAGTGCTAGTATAGGTGAGGCGCAGTATTTT.

CDR3 in amino acids: CAWDVANYGYTF. CDR3 in DNA: TGTGCCTGGGACGTAGCTAACTATGGCTACACCTTC. The V call is TRBV30, the J call TRBJ1-2, with D uncertain. Germline V gene data show CDR1 as GTSNPN and CDR2 as SVGIG (reference sequence). V was shortened by 5 bases and J by 0 bases, with 7 bases between the two germline ends. This CDR3 region has 12 residues.

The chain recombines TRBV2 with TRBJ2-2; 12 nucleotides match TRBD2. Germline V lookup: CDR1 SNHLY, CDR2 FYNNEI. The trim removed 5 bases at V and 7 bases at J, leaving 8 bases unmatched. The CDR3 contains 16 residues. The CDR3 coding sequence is TGTGCCAGCAGTCTCGGACTAGCGGGATGGGGCGGGGAGCTGTTTTTT. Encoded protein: CASSLGLAGWGGELFF.

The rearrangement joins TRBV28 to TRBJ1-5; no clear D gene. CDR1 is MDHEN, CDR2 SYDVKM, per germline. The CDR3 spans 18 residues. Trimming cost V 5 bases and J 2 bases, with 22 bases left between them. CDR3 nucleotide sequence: TGTGCCAGCAGTGAACAGTCAGATCTCCGAGTGGGCAATCAGCCCCAGCATTTT. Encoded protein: CASSEQSDLRVGNQPQHF.

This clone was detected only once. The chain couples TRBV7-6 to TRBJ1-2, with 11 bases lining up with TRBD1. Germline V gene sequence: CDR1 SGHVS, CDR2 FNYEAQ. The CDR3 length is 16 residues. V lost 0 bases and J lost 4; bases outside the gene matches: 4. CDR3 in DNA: TGTGCCAGCAGCTTAGCGCTCGGGACAGGGGGCTATGGCTACACCTTC. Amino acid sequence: CASSLALGTGGYGYTF.

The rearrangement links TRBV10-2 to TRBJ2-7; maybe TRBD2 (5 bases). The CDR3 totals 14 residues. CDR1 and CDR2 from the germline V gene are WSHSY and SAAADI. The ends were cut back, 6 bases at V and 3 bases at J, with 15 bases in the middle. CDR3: CASRKRGENYEQYF. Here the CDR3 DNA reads TGCGCCAGCAGAAAACGTGGGGAGAACTACGAGCAGTACTTC.

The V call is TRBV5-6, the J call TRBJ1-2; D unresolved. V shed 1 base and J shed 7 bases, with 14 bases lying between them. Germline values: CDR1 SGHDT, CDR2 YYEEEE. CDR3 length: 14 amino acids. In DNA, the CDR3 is TGTGCCAGCAGCTTGTCACTTGGACTCTCTGGCTACACCTTC. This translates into CASSLSLGLSGYTF.

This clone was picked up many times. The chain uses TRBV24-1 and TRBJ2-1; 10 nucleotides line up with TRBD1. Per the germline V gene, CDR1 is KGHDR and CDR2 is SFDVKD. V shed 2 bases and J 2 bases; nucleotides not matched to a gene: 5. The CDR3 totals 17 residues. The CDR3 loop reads CATSDSPGQGAYNEQFF. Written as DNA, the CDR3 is TGTGCCACCAGTGATTCCCCCGGACAGGGGGCCTACAATGAGCAGTTCTTC.

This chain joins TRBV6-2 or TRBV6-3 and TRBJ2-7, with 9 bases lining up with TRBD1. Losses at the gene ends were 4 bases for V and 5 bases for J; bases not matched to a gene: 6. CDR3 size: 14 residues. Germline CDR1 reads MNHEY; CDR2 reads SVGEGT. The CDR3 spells CASSLGQGLDEQYF. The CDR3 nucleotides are TGTGCCAGCAGTTTAGGACAGGGGTTGGACGAGCAGTACTTC.

The CDR3 DNA reads TGTGCCAGCTCACCGCCAGGGCGTCAGCCCCAGCATTTT. This encodes CASSPPGRQPQHF. V and J are TRBV18 and TRBJ1-5; maybe TRBD1 (5 bases). Per germline, CDR1 KGHSH and CDR2 LQKENI. V was shortened by 3 bases and J by 6 bases, with 9 bases between the two germline ends. The CDR3 extends over 13 amino acids.

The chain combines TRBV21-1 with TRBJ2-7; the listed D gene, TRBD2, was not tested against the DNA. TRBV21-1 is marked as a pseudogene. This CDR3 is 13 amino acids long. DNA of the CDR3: TGTGCCAGCAGCAATGGGAGGCCCTACGAGCAGTACTTC. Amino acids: CASSNGRPYEQYF.

The CDR3: CASSLDQGSGNTIYF. CDR3 bases: TGTGCCAGCAGCTTAGACCAGGGGTCTGGAAACACCATATATTTT. The chain couples TRBV7-8 to TRBJ1-3, with D possibly matching TRBD1 (6 bases). The CDR3 has 15 amino acids. V lost 1 base, J lost 1 base, and 8 bases lay in between. Germline V lookup: CDR1 SGHVS, CDR2 FQNEAQ.

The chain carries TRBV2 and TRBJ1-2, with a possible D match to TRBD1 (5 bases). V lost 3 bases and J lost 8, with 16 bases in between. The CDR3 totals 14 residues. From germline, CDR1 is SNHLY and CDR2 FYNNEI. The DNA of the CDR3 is TGTGCCAGCAGTGAGGAGGGGCCAGCTGGGGGCTACACCTTC. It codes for CASSEEGPAGGYTF.

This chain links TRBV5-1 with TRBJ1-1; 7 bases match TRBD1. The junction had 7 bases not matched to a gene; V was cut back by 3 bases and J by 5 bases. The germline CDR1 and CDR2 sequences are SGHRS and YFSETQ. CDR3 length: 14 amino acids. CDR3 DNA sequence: TGCGCCAGCAGCTCCCGGGACAGAAATACTGAAGCTTTCTTT. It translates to CASSSRDRNTEAFF.

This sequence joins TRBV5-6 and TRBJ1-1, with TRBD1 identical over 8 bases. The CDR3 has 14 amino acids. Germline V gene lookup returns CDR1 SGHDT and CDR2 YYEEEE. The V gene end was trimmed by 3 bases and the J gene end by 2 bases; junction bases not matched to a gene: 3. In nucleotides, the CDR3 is TGTGCCAGCAGCTGGGGGACAGGAAACACTGAAGCTTTCTTT. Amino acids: CASSWGTGNTEAFF.

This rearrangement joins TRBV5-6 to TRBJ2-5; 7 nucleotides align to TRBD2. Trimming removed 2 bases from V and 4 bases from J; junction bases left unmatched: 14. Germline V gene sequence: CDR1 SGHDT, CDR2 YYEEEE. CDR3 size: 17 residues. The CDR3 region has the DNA TGTGCCAGCAGCTTAAATTCAGTGGGGGGGAGTGGAGAGACCCAGTACTTC. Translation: CASSLNSVGGSGETQYF.

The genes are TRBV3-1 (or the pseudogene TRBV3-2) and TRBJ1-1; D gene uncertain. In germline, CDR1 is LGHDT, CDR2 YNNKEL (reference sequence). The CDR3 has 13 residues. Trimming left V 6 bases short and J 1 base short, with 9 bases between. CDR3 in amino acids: CASRQAANTEAFF. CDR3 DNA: TGTGCCAGCAGGCAGGCAGCGAACACTGAAGCTTTCTTT.

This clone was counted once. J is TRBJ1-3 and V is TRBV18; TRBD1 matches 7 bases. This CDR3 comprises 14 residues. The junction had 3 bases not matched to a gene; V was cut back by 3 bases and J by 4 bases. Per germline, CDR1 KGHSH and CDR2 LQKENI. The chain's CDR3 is CASSPTGAGNTIYF. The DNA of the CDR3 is TGTGCCAGCTCACCCACAGGGGCAGGAAACACCATATATTTT. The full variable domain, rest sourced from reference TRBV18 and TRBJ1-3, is NAGVMQNPRHLVRRRGQEARLRCSPMKGHSHVYWYRQLPEEGLKFMVYLQKENIIDESGMPKERFSAEFPKEGPSILRIQQVVRGDSAAYFCASSPTGAGNTIYFGEGSWLTVV.